This T cell receptor beta chain derives from a study of Ad26.COV2.S vaccination and SARS-CoV-2 variants. CDR1 and CDR2 from the germline V gene are DFQATT and SNEGSKA (reference sequence). V lost 1 base and J 8 bases, leaving 5 bases between the germline ends. The CDR3 runs to 11 residues. Treatment of the sample: 19 received Ad26.COV2.S at low or high dose, single or two shots; several received placebo; per-sample allocation not given. All samples were drawn on day 63, counting from the first vaccine or placebo injection. Immunization relied on an Ad26 vector, which expressed Wuhan-strain SARS-CoV-2 spike. TCRdb's copy holds only in-frame clones and misses some; the assay was immunoSEQ multiplex PCR. This sample has roughly 700,000 clones, with about 89% found just once.

The clonotype was recovered from a person aged 18-60 years who received the Ad26.COV2.S COVID-19 vaccine or a placebo. The sequences come from peripheral blood, collected in a trial of Ad26.COV2.S vaccine versus placebo. The chain uses TRBV20-1 and TRBJ2-2; D is undetermined. CDR3 loop: CSARAEGELFF. Written as DNA, the CDR3 is TGCAGTGCTAGAGCGGAGGGGGAGCTGTTTTTT.